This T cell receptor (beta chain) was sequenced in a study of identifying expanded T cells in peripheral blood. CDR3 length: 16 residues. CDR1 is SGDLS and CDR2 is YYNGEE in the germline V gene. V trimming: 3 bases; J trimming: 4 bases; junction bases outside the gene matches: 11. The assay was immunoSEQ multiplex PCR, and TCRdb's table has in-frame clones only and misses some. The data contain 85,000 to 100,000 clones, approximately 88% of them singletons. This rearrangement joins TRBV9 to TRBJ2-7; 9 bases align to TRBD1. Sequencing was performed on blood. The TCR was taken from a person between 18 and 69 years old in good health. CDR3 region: CASSDGFGQGLYEQYF. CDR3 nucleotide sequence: TGTGCCAGCAGCGACGGTTTTGGACAGGGGTTATACGAGCAGTACTTC.